Detailed here is one TCR beta chain. Assay used: immunoSEQ multiplex PCR; TCRdb lists only in-frame clones, some missing. In the table there are 230,000 or so clones, 84% of which are singletons. The entry originates in a study of blood T cell repertoires in COVID-19. The CDR3 has 16 amino acids. Trimming at V came to 1 base and at J to 2 bases, leaving 4 bases not matched to a gene. Germline CDR1 and CDR2: SGHVS and FNYEAQ. The chain combines TRBV7-6 with TRBJ1-4, with 7 nucleotides matching TRBD1. The sequencing input was peripheral blood. The sequence derives from a man aged 50 or older with active or convalescent COVID-19. This CDR3 reads CASSLEKGQTNEKLFF. As DNA, the CDR3 is TGTGCCAGCAGCTTAGAAAAGGGACAGACTAATGAAAAACTGTTTTTT.